This paragraph reports one T cell receptor beta chain. Antigen specificity is unknown. Sequencing was performed with immunoSEQ multiplex PCR; in TCRdb, only in-frame clones are kept and a portion is missing. The sample lists 75,000 to 90,000 clones, 86% occurring once. Unmatched junction bases numbered 11, after V lost 5 bases and J lost 4 bases. The CDR3 sequence is 15 residues long. From germline, CDR1 is SGHRS and CDR2 YFSETQ. This sample stems from a study of T cell repertoires and HLA-DP antigens. The clonotype was recovered from a man aged 45-60 years in good health and CMV-seronegative. The sample taken for sequencing was CD4+ T cells from PBMCs. V gene TRBV5-1 combines with J gene TRBJ1-1; 7 nucleotides match TRBD1. The CDR3 protein is CASSPGDREVTEAFF. CDR3 coding DNA: TGCGCCAGCAGTCCTGGAGACAGGGAAGTCACTGAAGCTTTCTTT.